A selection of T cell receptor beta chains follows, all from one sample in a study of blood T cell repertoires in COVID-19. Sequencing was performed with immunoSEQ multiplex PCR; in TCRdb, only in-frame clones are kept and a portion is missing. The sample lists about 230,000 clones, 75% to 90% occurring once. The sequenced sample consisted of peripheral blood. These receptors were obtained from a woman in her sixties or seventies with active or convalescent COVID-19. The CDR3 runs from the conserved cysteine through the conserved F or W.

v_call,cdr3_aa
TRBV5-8,CASSLGALDRTAGYTF
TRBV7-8,CASSLAGVNNEQFF
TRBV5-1,CASSLGPLGGQETQYF
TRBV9,CASSPSSGGLQETQYF
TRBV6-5,CASSYSSQGSAFF
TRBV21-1,CASASGDPKNIQYF
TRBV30,CAWTQRRGQGFTVGSYEQYF
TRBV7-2,CASSLAGGVYEQYF
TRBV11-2,CASSWQGATNTEAFF
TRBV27,CASRLQGEETQYF
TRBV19,CASSRDSTSKNIQYF
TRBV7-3,CASSETSGGATDTQYF
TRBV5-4,CASRPPQGDYGYTF
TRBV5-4,CASSLGGGRAEAFF
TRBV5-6,CASSIDRTSYEQYF
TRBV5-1,CASSASGLAAYQGEQFF
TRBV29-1,CSVGGEDGYTF
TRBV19,CASSTGQRVAFF